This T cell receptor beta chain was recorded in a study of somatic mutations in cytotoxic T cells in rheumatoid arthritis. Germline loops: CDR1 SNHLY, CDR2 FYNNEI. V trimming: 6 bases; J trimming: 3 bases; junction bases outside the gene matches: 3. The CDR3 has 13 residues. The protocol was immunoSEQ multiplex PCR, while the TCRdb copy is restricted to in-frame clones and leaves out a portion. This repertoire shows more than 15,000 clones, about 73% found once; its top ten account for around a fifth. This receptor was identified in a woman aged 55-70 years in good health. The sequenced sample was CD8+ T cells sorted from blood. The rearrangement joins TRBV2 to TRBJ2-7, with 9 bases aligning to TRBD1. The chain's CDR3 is CASRGTGIYEQYF. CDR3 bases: TGTGCCAGCAGGGGGACAGGGATCTACGAGCAGTACTTC.